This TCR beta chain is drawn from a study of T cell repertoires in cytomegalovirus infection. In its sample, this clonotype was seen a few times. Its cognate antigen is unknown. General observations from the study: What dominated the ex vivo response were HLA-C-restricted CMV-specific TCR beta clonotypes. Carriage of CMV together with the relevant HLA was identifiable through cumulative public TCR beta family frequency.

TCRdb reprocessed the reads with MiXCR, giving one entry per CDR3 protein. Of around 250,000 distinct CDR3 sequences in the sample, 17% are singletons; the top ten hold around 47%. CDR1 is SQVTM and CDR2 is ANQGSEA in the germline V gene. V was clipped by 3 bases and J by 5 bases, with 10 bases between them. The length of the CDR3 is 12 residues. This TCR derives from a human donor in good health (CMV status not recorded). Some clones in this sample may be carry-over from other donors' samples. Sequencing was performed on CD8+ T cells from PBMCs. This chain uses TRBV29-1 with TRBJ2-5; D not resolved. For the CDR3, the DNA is TGCAGCGTTGACTTGGATAAGGAGACCCAGTACTTC. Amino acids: CSVDLDKETQYF. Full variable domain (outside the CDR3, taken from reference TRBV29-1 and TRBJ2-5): SAVISQKPSRDICQRGTSLTIQCQVDSQVTMMFWYRQQPGQSLTLIATANQGSEATYESGFVIDKFPISRPNLTFSTLTVSNMSPEDSSIYLCSVDLDKETQYFGPGTRLLVL.